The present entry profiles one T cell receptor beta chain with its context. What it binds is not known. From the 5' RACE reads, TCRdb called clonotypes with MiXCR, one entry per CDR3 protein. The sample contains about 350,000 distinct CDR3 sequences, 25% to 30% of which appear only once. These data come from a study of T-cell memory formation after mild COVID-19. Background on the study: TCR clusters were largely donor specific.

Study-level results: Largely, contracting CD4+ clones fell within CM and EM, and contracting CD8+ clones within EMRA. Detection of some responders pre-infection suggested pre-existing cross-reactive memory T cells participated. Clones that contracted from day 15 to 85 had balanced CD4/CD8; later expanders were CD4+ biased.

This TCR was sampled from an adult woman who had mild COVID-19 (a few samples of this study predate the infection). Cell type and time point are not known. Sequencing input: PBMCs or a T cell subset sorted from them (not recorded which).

The CDR3 DNA is TGCAGTGCTAGATATCCAGGGTTGAACATTCAGTACTTC. Amino acid sequence: CSARYPGLNIQYF. This rearrangement joins TRBV20-1 to TRBJ2-4, with a tentative D call TRBD1 (5 bases). The CDR3 contains 13 residues. Germline V gives CDR1 DFQATT, CDR2 SNEGSKA (reference sequence). V lost 2 bases to trimming and J lost 7 bases, with 12 bases between them.